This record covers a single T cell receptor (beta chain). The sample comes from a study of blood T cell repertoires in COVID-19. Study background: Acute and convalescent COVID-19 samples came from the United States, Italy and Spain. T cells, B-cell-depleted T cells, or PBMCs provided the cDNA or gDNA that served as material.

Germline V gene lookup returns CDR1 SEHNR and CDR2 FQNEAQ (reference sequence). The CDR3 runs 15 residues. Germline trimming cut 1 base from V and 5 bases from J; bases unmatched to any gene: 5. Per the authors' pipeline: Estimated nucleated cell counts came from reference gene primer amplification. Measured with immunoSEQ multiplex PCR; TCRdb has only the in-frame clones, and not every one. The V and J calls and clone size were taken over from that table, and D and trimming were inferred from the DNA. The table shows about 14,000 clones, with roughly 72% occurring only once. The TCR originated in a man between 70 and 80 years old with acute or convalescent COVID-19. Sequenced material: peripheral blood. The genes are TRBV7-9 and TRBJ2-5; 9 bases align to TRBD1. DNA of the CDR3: TGTGCCAGCAGCTTAGAGGGACAGGGTCGGGAGACCCAGTACTTC. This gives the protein CASSLEGQGRETQYF. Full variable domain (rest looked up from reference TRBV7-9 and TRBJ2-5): DTGVSQNPRHKITKRGQNVTFRCDPISEHNRLYWYRQTLGQGPEFLTYFQNEAQLEKSRLLSDRFSAERPKGSFSTLEIQRTEQGDSAMYLCASSLEGQGRETQYFGPGTRLLVL.